The TCR beta chain described here comes from a study of T cell repertoires in cytomegalovirus infection. On the study more broadly: Public TCR beta signatures provided an indication of both CMV infection and a matching HLA type.

TCRdb re-called the reads through MiXCR, storing one row per CDR3 protein. The sample lists approximately 500,000 distinct CDR3 sequences; around 27% were seen once. The ends were cut back, 2 bases at V and 8 bases at J, with 12 bases in the middle. Germline-derived CDR1 and CDR2 are MNHEY and SVGAGI. The CDR3 has 13 amino acids. Sequenced: PBMCs. V and J are TRBV6-5 and TRBJ1-1; D gene uncertain. This TCR was sampled from a human donor in good health (CMV status not recorded). Some clones in this sample may be carry-over from other donors' samples. The CDR3 DNA reads as TGTGCCAGCAGTTACACGCCACCATCCGAAGCTTTCTTT. Translation: CASSYTPPSEAFF.